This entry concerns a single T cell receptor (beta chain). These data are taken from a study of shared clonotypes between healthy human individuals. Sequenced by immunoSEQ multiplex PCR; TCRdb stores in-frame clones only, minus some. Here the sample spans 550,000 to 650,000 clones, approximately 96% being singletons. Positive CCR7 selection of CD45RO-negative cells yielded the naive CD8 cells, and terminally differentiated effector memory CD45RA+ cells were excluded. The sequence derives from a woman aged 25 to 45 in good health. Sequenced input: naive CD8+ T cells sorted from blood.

The CDR3 DNA is TGTGCCAGCAGTGAATGGGGGGGGCGAACTGAAGCTTTCTTT. It codes for CASSEWGGRTEAFF. The rearrangement joins TRBV25-1 to TRBJ1-1; TRBD1 is a possible D gene (6 bases). CDR3 length: 14 residues. The germline CDR1 and CDR2 sequences are MGHDK and SYGVNS. Trimming took 1 base from V and 5 from J, leaving 11 bases between them.